Listed below are T cell receptor beta chains from one sample, sequenced in a study of cytomegalovirus exposure and HLA in healthy donors. Profiled with immunoSEQ multiplex PCR; TCRdb holds only in-frame clones, not every one. The sample consists of roughly 110,000 clones, roughly 66% of them appearing once. Source material: PBMCs. The receptors here all came from a woman younger than 45 in good health and CMV-seronegative. The CDR3 runs from the conserved cysteine through the conserved F or W. Fields, in order: J gene, V gene, CDR3 protein.

j_call: TRBJ2-1; v_call: TRBV6-4; cdr3_aa: CASSARLAGSSYNEQFF
j_call: TRBJ2-7; v_call: TRBV7-9; cdr3_aa: CASSSGGGRLTYEQYF
j_call: TRBJ1-5; v_call: TRBV7-9; cdr3_aa: CASSLTGDQPQHF
j_call: TRBJ1-2; v_call: TRBV6-4; cdr3_aa: CASSAGQGSYGYTF
j_call: TRBJ1-3; v_call: TRBV4-3; cdr3_aa: CASSQDLGHGNTIYF
j_call: TRBJ1-2; v_call: TRBV7-9; cdr3_aa: CASSLGSVNYGYTF
j_call: TRBJ2-2; v_call: TRBV4-3; cdr3_aa: CASSLLPGGETGELFF
j_call: TRBJ2-7; v_call: TRBV9; cdr3_aa: CASSVVAGTYEQYF
j_call: TRBJ1-1; v_call: TRBV10-3; cdr3_aa: CAIRTGGSEAFF
j_call: TRBJ2-1; v_call: TRBV19; cdr3_aa: CASSIEGDYNEQFF
j_call: TRBJ2-4; v_call: TRBV11-3; cdr3_aa: CASSQRSMGNIQYF
j_call: TRBJ2-1; v_call: TRBV7-3; cdr3_aa: CASSLLRENEQFF
j_call: TRBJ2-5; v_call: TRBV27; cdr3_aa: CASTSWGLAGEKETQYF
j_call: TRBJ2-1; v_call: TRBV5-1; cdr3_aa: CASSFLTSGGDSYNEQFF
j_call: TRBJ1-5; v_call: TRBV7-2; cdr3_aa: CASSSTGNSNQPQHF
j_call: TRBJ2-5; v_call: TRBV6-5; cdr3_aa: CASSPQGRETQYF
j_call: TRBJ2-1; v_call: TRBV4-3; cdr3_aa: CASSQAGTDLINEQFF
j_call: TRBJ2-5; v_call: TRBV9; cdr3_aa: CASSATSGEETQYF
j_call: TRBJ1-1; v_call: TRBV29-1; cdr3_aa: CSVQDRPNTEAFF
j_call: TRBJ1-6; v_call: TRBV5-1; cdr3_aa: CASRTGTNSFVPLHF
j_call: TRBJ2-5; v_call: TRBV29-1; cdr3_aa: CSVSGGQETQYF
j_call: TRBJ2-1; v_call: TRBV28; cdr3_aa: CASSLYRGNNEQFF
j_call: TRBJ2-1; v_call: TRBV7-8; cdr3_aa: CASSLAPGQPGDEQFF
j_call: TRBJ2-5; v_call: TRBV30; cdr3_aa: CAWSAGLAGETQYF
j_call: TRBJ1-1; v_call: TRBV6-1; cdr3_aa: CASSFRDSNTEAFF
j_call: TRBJ1-2; v_call: TRBV11-1; cdr3_aa: CASSPQTENYGYTF
j_call: TRBJ2-5; v_call: TRBV28; cdr3_aa: CASSFGGAETQYF
j_call: TRBJ2-2; v_call: TRBV5-4; cdr3_aa: CASMGDSGELFF
j_call: TRBJ1-2; v_call: TRBV28; cdr3_aa: CASSSTGYARYGYTF
j_call: TRBJ2-1; v_call: TRBV4-1; cdr3_aa: CASSRPPSLAYNEQFF
j_call: TRBJ1-1; v_call: TRBV6-6; cdr3_aa: CASRSGQTMNTEAFF
j_call: TRBJ2-5; v_call: TRBV29-1; cdr3_aa: CSVLLAGPQETQYF
j_call: TRBJ2-7; v_call: TRBV18; cdr3_aa: CASSPPFRYYEQYF
j_call: TRBJ2-1; v_call: TRBV4-1; cdr3_aa: CASSKDRVDNEQFF